This T cell receptor beta chain was sequenced in a study of blood T cell repertoires in COVID-19. Study background: PBMCs, B-cell-depleted T cells, or T cells were the source of the cDNA or gDNA that made up the material.

Per the authors' pipeline: Estimates of nucleated cell counts were drawn from the amplification of reference gene primers. Clones were sequenced by immunoSEQ multiplex PCR, and TCRdb holds only the in-frame ones, with some missing. V and J calls and clone size are copied from that table; D and trimming were computed from the DNA. The data hold approximately 170,000 clones, with around 82% observed a single time. Germline V lookup: CDR1 LNHDA, CDR2 SQIVND (reference sequence). The CDR3 covers 15 residues. Trimming removed 2 bases at V and 4 bases at J, with 12 bases between. The sequence came from a woman over 75 with active or convalescent COVID-19. The sequencing sample was made of peripheral blood. The chain carries TRBV19 and TRBJ1-5; D possibly corresponds to TRBD1 (5 bases). This CDR3 reads CASSILTEPNQPQHF. The DNA of the CDR3 is TGTGCCAGTAGTATATTGACAGAGCCAAATCAGCCCCAGCATTTT.